This TCR beta chain was observed in a study of cytomegalovirus exposure and HLA in healthy donors. Study conclusions and caveats: The study designated 150 or so TCR beta chains cytomegalovirus-associated. Some public TCRs appeared in many individuals, while most sequences were rare. Subsequent analysis showed first-cohort TCR clusters tending to co-occur in around 110 validation repertoires. Reports showed the classifier diagnosing cytomegalovirus status with high specificity and sensitivity.

About this clone: The antigen remains unidentified.

This CDR3 spans 13 amino acids. Trimming took off 5 bases at V and 2 bases at J, with 9 bases between the two ends. Germline CDR1 LNHDA, CDR2 SQIVND (reference sequence). TCRdb's copy holds only in-frame clones and misses some; the assay was immunoSEQ multiplex PCR. The sample gives fewer than 85,000 clones, 94% of which show up once; 0.55% to 0.8% is in the top ten. The sample consisted of PBMCs. This sequence originates from a woman younger than 30 in good health and CMV-seronegative. The rearrangement joins TRBV19 to TRBJ1-2; D possibly corresponds to TRBD1 (6 bases). CDR3 loop: CASSFQGNYGYTF. CDR3 coding DNA: TGTGCCAGTAGTTTCCAGGGGAACTATGGCTACACCTTC.